This TCR beta chain is from a study of chemoradiotherapy in HPV16-positive cancers. Findings of the study overall: For HPV16-positive patients, expanding HPV-responsive T cells associated with longer recurrence-free survival. Candidate HPV-specific clones and E7-related TCR motifs grew in tumor during treatment. Only a couple of HPV16-positive patients supplied the functional HPV-specificity definition.

This clone was observed a handful of times. Its specificity is unknown. TCRdb's copy holds only in-frame clones and misses some; the assay was immunoSEQ multiplex PCR. This table has fewer than 15,000 clones, around 72% appearing once. The CDR3 contains 16 residues. V lost 6 bases to trimming and J lost 7 bases, with 22 bases between them. CDR1 is MDHEN and CDR2 is SYDVKM in the germline V gene. Samples were taken several times over chemoradiotherapy. This TCR derives from a human donor with HPV-associated anogenital cancer. The J gene is TRBJ2-1, the V gene TRBV28; maybe TRBD2 (5 bases). The specimen was obtained from a patient who underwent chemoradiotherapy. CDR3: CASSLLTGKPTNEQFF. As DNA, the CDR3 is TGTGCCAGCAGCCTACTGACCGGGAAACCTACAAATGAGCAGTTCTTC.